This TCR beta chain was identified during a study of blood T cells in healthy people across ages (dated by TCRdb to about 2015). Context from the whole study: In model experiments, template switching captured roughly one uniquely barcoded TCR beta cDNA molecule for every two T cells. To track age-related changes in TCR beta repertoire diversity, the study relied on deep sequencing normalized with unique cDNA molecular identifiers. Four age groups were formed from the donors: young (average approximately 17 years), middle-aged (around 40), aged (roughly 58) and long-lived (82). To avoid experimental bias, donors of different ages were spread randomly across the sequencing lanes. Two additional independent replicas of 1 million unique cDNA reads from the same blood draw were analyzed for two donors (one aged 18 to 30 and one aged 80 or older). What the study reported, not specific to this receptor: The percentage of naive T cells measured by flow cytometry correlated strongly with observed TCR beta diversity. Because profiling used bulk unsorted PBMCs, naive and antigen-experienced compartments could not be compared conclusively. Estimates of total diversity based on one million sequenced T cells were considered lower bounds and underestimates. Donor CMV infection status was unknown, potentially confounding age-related changes in expanded clonotypes. Observed TCR beta diversity per million T cells fell roughly linearly with age, and a significant reduction was already apparent by age roughly 40. The long-lived group showed more naive CD4+ T cells, fewer expanded clones and increased TCR diversity than the aged group, suggesting age selection.

For this clonotype: It lacks a known antigen. It has no much larger one-base neighbor in the sample; base qualities were not kept.

The germline V gene provides CDR1 SNHLY and CDR2 FYNNEI. Including cysteine and phenylalanine, the CDR3 has 15 amino acids. Only the CDR3 portion is preserved as DNA: 45 bases, with reading frame beginning at the first base. V is pared back by 3 bases and J by 0 bases, with 10 bases lying between the germline termini. Libraries were built with 5' RACE. For sequencing, an Illumina HiSeq 2500 was employed. The second PCR ran for about 7 to 11 cycles and used a J-beta primer mix along with a sample-barcoded 5' primer. A template-switch 5' adaptor carrying 12 random nucleotides introduced a unique molecular identifier onto each TCR beta cDNA molecule. At least 3 million CDR3-containing paired-end reads were obtained from each sample. The Mint cDNA synthesis kit, primed by a TRBC-specific oligonucleotide, was used to synthesize first-strand cDNA from all RNA. All cDNA was treated with uracil-DNA glycosylase and then went through a first 18-cycle PCR with the universal primers M1SS and BC2_uni_R. In the paper's pipeline: Normalization of each sample was performed by random selection of 1 million high-quality reads, each carrying a distinct molecular identifier. Reads with shared molecular identifiers were discarded instead of being binned into consensus sequences. MiTCR, run with a Q25 quality threshold and the strictest error-elimination algorithm, handled CDR3 identification, clonotype clustering and error correction. A nonparametric unseen species model with Euler transformation was used to estimate lower-bound total TCR beta diversity. TCRdb applied fastp at Q25 and MiXCR to the public reads, then kept only in-frame beta chains. Entries are consolidated by CDR3 protein sequence, retaining the most common genes and DNA. The V and J calls follow TCRdb's processing rather than the paper's. Here the sample has 1.5 million to 2 million distinct CDR3 sequences; about 50% occur a single time. Less than 2.5% of the sample goes to the ten largest clones.

Donors were 39 systemically healthy Caucasian individuals from Russia aged roughly 6 to 90 years. About 9.1 milliliters of peripheral blood were collected from each donor into EDTA-treated Vacutainer tubes. Ficoll-Paque density-gradient centrifugation was used to isolate PBMCs, with at least 6 million obtained per sample. Total RNA, at least 6 micrograms per sample, was extracted from PBMCs with Trizol reagent. The percentages of naive CD45RAhigh/CD27high T cells were determined by flow cytometry on a PBMC aliquot from every donor. The sequence is built from TRBV2 and TRBJ2-3, with a weak D call of TRBD1 (5 bases match). Sequencing was carried out using blood. The receptor was isolated from a woman aged 40 to 50 in good health. The CDR3 amino acid sequence is: CASSEDTASTDTQYF. The DNA reads TGTGCCAGCAGTGAGGACACCGCTAGCACAGATACGCAGTATTTT.